The 22 T cell receptor beta chains in this list originate from one sample, sequenced in a study of T cells in Graves' hyperthyroidism and ophthalmopathy. The investigators amplified TCR beta CDR3 regions from RNA transcripts. Researchers ran a first-round RT-PCR on the TCR CDR3 using the HTBI primer set. Each CDR3 protein gets one entry after TCRdb re-called the multiplex PCR reads with MiXCR. Of hundreds of thousands of distinct CDR3 sequences in the sample, about 15% are singletons; the top ten hold approximately 32%. The sample taken for sequencing was blood. These receptor sequences come from a woman aged 25-40 years with Graves' hyperthyroidism.

Ten or more counts support this clonotype. CDR3 protein: CASSQEKALGLAGDTDTQYF. The CDR3 DNA is TGTGCCAGCAGCCAAGAAAAGGCCCTGGGACTAGCGGGAGACACAGATACGCAGTATTTT. V and J are TRBV3-1 and TRBJ2-3; TRBD2 agrees at 14 bases. V lost 0 bases to trimming and J lost 2 bases; unmatched junction nucleotides: 10. This CDR3 spans 20 amino acids. Germline V gene sequence: CDR1 LGHDT, CDR2 YNNKEL (reference sequence).

This clonotype was picked up many times. The V gene is TRBV11-2, the J gene TRBJ2-1, with 13 positions matching TRBD2. J gave up 7 bases and V 3 bases, and 6 bases lay outside the gene matches. The germline CDR1 and CDR2 sequences are SGHAT and FQNNGV. The CDR3 loop spans 16 amino acids. The CDR3: CASSFGLAGERNEQFF. The DNA of the CDR3 is TGTGCCAGCAGCTTTGGACTAGCGGGAGAGAGGAATGAGCAGTTCTTC.

V gene TRBV18 combines with J gene TRBJ1-5; D perhaps matches TRBD1 (5 bases). Deletions cut 2 bases from V and 0 bases from J, with 14 bases between. Looked up from germline, CDR1 is KGHSH and CDR2 is LQKENI. This CDR3 comprises 17 residues. For the CDR3, the DNA is TGTGCCAGCTCACCAGGGTGGCAGGGATATAGCAATCAGCCCCAGCATTTT. Translation: CASSPGWQGYSNQPQHF.

This clonotype occurred many times. The chain employs TRBV3-1 and TRBJ1-5; D is perhaps TRBD1 (5 bases). Trimming cost V 2 bases and J 6 bases, with 14 bases left between them. CDR1 and CDR2 from the germline V gene are LGHDT and YNNKEL (reference sequence). CDR3 length: 15 residues. CDR3 coding DNA: TGTGCCAGCAGCCAAATGTCCGGGACGGTTCAGCCCCAGCATTTT. Translation gives CASSQMSGTVQPQHF.

This clonotype was observed at least ten times. The chain has TRBV28 and TRBJ2-1; TRBD2 matches at 10 bases. Germline V gene data show CDR1 as MDHEN and CDR2 as SYDVKM. Germline trimming cut 3 bases from V and 10 bases from J; bases unmatched to any gene: 15. This CDR3 spans 17 amino acids. The CDR3 here is CASSFDLPGLATSEQFF. CDR3 in DNA: TGTGCCAGCAGTTTTGACCTACCGGGACTAGCGACCAGCGAGCAGTTCTTC.

A few counts support this clonotype. This sequence joins TRBV9 and TRBJ1-1, with 7 bases lining up with TRBD1. CDR1 SGDLS and CDR2 YYNGEE come from the germline V gene. There are 14 residues in the CDR3. The V and J ends lost 3 bases and 5 bases, in that order; junction bases with no gene match: 7. CDR3 nucleotide sequence: TGTGCCAGCAGCGAGATACTCAGGGGGACTGAAGCTTTCTTT. It translates to CASSEILRGTEAFF.

The rearrangement links TRBV28 to TRBJ1-3; no clear D. CDR3 size: 16 residues. The germline V gene has CDR1 MDHEN and CDR2 SYDVKM. Trimming left V 2 bases short and J 0 bases short, with 11 bases between. Here the CDR3 reads CASSLAVTSSGNTIYF. Written as DNA, the CDR3 is TGTGCCAGCAGTTTAGCAGTAACCAGCTCTGGAAACACCATATATTTT.

This clonotype was observed at least ten times. The chain has TRBV28 and TRBJ2-1, with D perhaps matching TRBD1 (6 bases). V lost 7 bases and J lost 0, with 13 bases in between. CDR3 length: 15 amino acids. Germline V CDR1 and CDR2: MDHEN, SYDVKM. DNA of the CDR3: TGTGCCAGCATTACAGGGACGAGCTCCTACAATGAGCAGTTCTTC. It codes for CASITGTSSYNEQFF.

There are a few counts of this clonotype. One base away lies a much larger clone, so this may be a sequencing read error. J is TRBJ1-1 and V is TRBV29-1, with D perhaps matching TRBD1 (5 bases). This CDR3 is built from 9 residues. Germline V lookup: CDR1 SQVTM, CDR2 ANQGSEA. The CDR3 loop reads CSGGTEASF. In DNA form, the CDR3 reads TGCAGCGGGGGGACTGAAGCTTCCTTT.

This CDR3 reads CASSIGRGSLGTGELFF. The CDR3 DNA reads TGTGCCAGTAGTATCGGGCGGGGGAGTCTTGGCACCGGGGAGCTGTTTTTT. The V gene is TRBV19, the J gene TRBJ2-2; TRBD2 aligns across 7 bases. This CDR3 region has 17 residues. CDR1 and CDR2 (germline): LNHDA, SQIVND (reference sequence). With 3 bases clipped from V and 4 bases from J, the junction kept 11 bases outside the gene matches.

This clonotype was seen repeatedly, ten times or more. This CDR3 is CASSAWTSGYSTDTQYF. CDR3 sequence (DNA): TGTGCCAGCAGCGCCTGGACTAGCGGGTATAGCACAGATACGCAGTATTTT. The chain couples TRBV7-9 to TRBJ2-3; TRBD2 agrees at 11 bases. Germline-derived CDR1 and CDR2 are SEHNR and FQNEAQ (reference sequence). Losses at the gene ends were 5 bases for V and 0 bases for J; bases not matched to a gene: 7. The CDR3 totals 17 residues.

This clonotype was recorded at least ten times. This CDR3 is CASSYGGTWDYGYTF. DNA of the CDR3: TGTGCCAGCAGTTACGGGGGGACCTGGGACTATGGCTACACCTTC. The chain combines TRBV6-5 with TRBJ1-2; the D gene is possibly TRBD1 (5 bases). Between the trimmed V and J ends, which lost 2 bases and 3 bases, there was a span of 13 bases. CDR1 and CDR2 from the germline V gene are MNHEY and SVGAGI. There are 15 residues in the CDR3.

Ten or more counts support this clonotype. This chain connects TRBV27 to TRBJ1-5, with D possibly being TRBD1 (5 bases). V was pared by 4 bases and J by 7 bases, with 17 bases between. The CDR3 runs to 15 residues. Germline V gene lookup returns CDR1 MNHEY and CDR2 SMNVEV (reference sequence). The CDR3 DNA is TGTGCCAGCAGTTCTTTAGGAGGGGAACGACAGCCCCAGCATTTT. Residues: CASSSLGGERQPQHF.

This clonotype was counted many times. The rearrangement uses TRBV6-1 and TRBJ1-1; D is unclear. From germline, CDR1 is MNHNS and CDR2 SASEGT. Trimming left V 3 bases short and J 1 base short, with 6 bases between. The CDR3 has 13 residues. The CDR3 loop reads CASSDRRNTEAFF. CDR3 sequence (DNA): TGTGCCAGCAGTGACAGACGGAACACTGAAGCTTTCTTT.

This clonotype has at least ten counts. The chain combines TRBV7-2 with TRBJ2-3; possibly TRBD2 for D (5 bases). The germline gives CDR1 SGHTA, CDR2 FQGNSA. V lost 5 bases and J 5 bases, leaving 8 bases between the germline ends. This CDR3 has 12 amino acids. The CDR3 nucleotides are TGTGCCAGCAGCCGGACTCGAGATACGCAGTATTTT. It translates to CASSRTRDTQYF. The entire variable domain, with the rest obtained from reference TRBV7-2 and TRBJ2-3, is as follows: GAGVSQSPSNKVTEKGKDVELRCDPISGHTALYWYRQSLGQGLEFLIYFQGNSAPDKSGLPSDRFSAERTGGSVSTLTIQRTQQEDSAVYLCASSRTRDTQYFGPGTRLTVL.

In its sample, this clonotype was seen many times. The V and J genes are TRBV18 and TRBJ2-3, with TRBD2 matching over 7 bases. Germline assignment: CDR1 KGHSH and CDR2 LQKENI. The CDR3 contains 16 residues. V trimming: 1 base; J trimming: 0 bases; junction bases outside the gene matches: 4. The CDR3 DNA reads as TGTGCCAGCTCACCACGGCTAGCGGAGAGCACAGATACGCAGTATTTT. Amino acid sequence: CASSPRLAESTDTQYF.

This clonotype was seen repeatedly, ten times or more. The chain joins TRBV27 to TRBJ2-7, with TRBD2 identical over 10 bases. The junction had 3 bases not matched to a gene; V was cut back by 4 bases and J by 0 bases. Germline V gene data show CDR1 as MNHEY and CDR2 as SMNVEV (reference sequence). There are 15 residues in the CDR3. CDR3 DNA sequence: TGTGCCAGCAGTTGGTCTAGCGGGAGCTCCTACGAGCAGTACTTC. Translation: CASSWSSGSSYEQYF.

There are a few counts of this clonotype. The chain joins TRBV11-2 to TRBJ2-1; 7 nucleotides agree with TRBD1. V shed 7 bases and J 5 bases; nucleotides not matched to a gene: 11. The germline gives CDR1 SGHAT, CDR2 FQNNGV. The CDR3 sequence is 15 residues long. CDR3 sequence reads: CASTMPGQRNNEQFF. In nucleotides, the CDR3 is TGTGCCAGCACTATGCCGGGACAGCGGAACAATGAGCAGTTCTTC.

This clonotype was counted at least ten times. The V gene is TRBV5-1, the J gene TRBJ2-4, with TRBD1 matching 7 bases. The germline V gene has CDR1 SGHRS and CDR2 YFSETQ. The CDR3 loop spans 18 amino acids. V was clipped by 5 bases and J by 0 bases; unmatched bases: 14. For the CDR3, the DNA is TGCGCCAGCAGAGACAGGGAAAGGAGCGGCCTAGCCAAAAACATTCAGTACTTC. It codes for CASRDRERSGLAKNIQYF.

This clonotype was observed many times. The chain recombines TRBV20-1 with TRBJ1-1, with a tentative D call TRBD1 (5 bases). There are 12 residues in the CDR3. In germline, CDR1 is DFQATT, CDR2 SNEGSKA (reference sequence). V was cut by 5 bases and J by 1 base, with 8 bases left in between. The CDR3 nucleotides are TGCAGTGCTGGGGGACCGAACACTGAAGCTTTCTTT. This gives the protein CSAGGPNTEAFF.

Note on this clonotype: Sequence at one end of the junction differs from germline and may be a read error. Here the CDR3 reads CASSLKTSSGSTDTRYF. The CDR3 region has the DNA TGTGCCAGCAGCTTAAAAACTAGCTCGGGATCCACAGATACGCGGTATTTT. The chain uses TRBV7-2 and TRBJ2-3; D perhaps matches TRBD2 (6 bases). This CDR3 has 17 residues. CDR1 SGHTA and CDR2 FQGNSA come from the germline V gene.

This clonotype was observed many times. This chain connects TRBV18 to TRBJ1-1; no clear D. The CDR3 consists of 15 residues. V was clipped by 5 bases and J by 0 bases, with 13 bases between them. Germline CDR1 is KGHSH and CDR2 is LQKENI. The CDR3 coding sequence is TGTGCCAGCTCAAGCACATCAGAGCTGAACACTGAAGCTTTCTTT. This encodes CASSSTSELNTEAFF.